What follows is one T cell receptor beta chain and its context. The antigen is not known. Trimming left V 11 bases short and J 1 base short, with 18 bases between. The CDR3 consists of 14 residues. The V gene's germline CDR1 is MNHEY and CDR2 SMNVEV (reference sequence). Produced via immunoSEQ multiplex PCR; TCRdb's table is partial and in-frame only. The sample records 150,000 to 200,000 clones, 85% to 90% being singletons. This entry belongs to a study of T cell responses to AZD1222 COVID-19 vaccine. Study-wide results and caveats: At 160-218 and 743-854, vaccine-associated CD4 TCRs were dominant, and they spanned spike.

The receptor's source is an adult who received the AZD1222 COVID-19 vaccine. The chain is built from TRBV27 and TRBJ2-7; D uncertain. Sequenced here: peripheral blood, sampled 28 days after the second AZD1222 dose. For the CDR3, the DNA is TGTGCCTCCCGCCCGCTAGAAAGGTCCTACGAGCAGTACTTC. Translating gives CASRPLERSYEQYF.